These 7 T cell receptor beta chains originate from one sample sequenced in a study of cytomegalovirus exposure and HLA in healthy donors. PCR primers comprised 60 Vbeta and 13 Jbeta primers. Profiling relied on immunoSEQ multiplex PCR, and the TCRdb table lists in-frame clones only, not all of them. Of 150,000 or so clones detected, 65% to 70% appear once; the ten largest clones hold about 10%. Sequencing was carried out using PBMCs. Source of these receptors: a man aged 25 to 40 in good health and CMV-seropositive.

V usage is TRBV11-2 and J usage is TRBJ2-7; 8 positions agree with TRBD1. The CDR3 has 15 residues. J lost 2 bases, V lost 5 bases, and 8 bases had no gene match. Germline V gene sequence: CDR1 SGHAT, CDR2 FQNNGV. The CDR3 spells CASSGGTGGTYEQYF. Here the CDR3 DNA reads TGTGCCAGCAGCGGGGGGACAGGAGGGACCTACGAGCAGTACTTC.

The chain is built from TRBV19 and TRBJ2-6; D gene ambiguous. CDR1 LNHDA and CDR2 SQIVND come from the germline V gene (reference sequence). The CDR3 sequence is 14 residues long. Trimming removed 3 bases at V and 0 bases at J, with 3 bases between. CDR3 DNA: TGTGCCAGTAGTATCAGCTCTGGGGCCAACGTCCTGACTTTC. Protein sequence: CASSISSGANVLTF.

In DNA, the CDR3 is TGTGCCATCATTCCCGGACAGGGGGACACTGAAGCTTTCTTT. This codes for CAIIPGQGDTEAFF. The chain recombines TRBV10-3 with TRBJ1-1; TRBD1 matches 10 bases. Trimming at V came to 7 bases and at J to 3 bases, leaving 5 bases not matched to a gene. The CDR3 spans 14 residues. Germline CDR1 is ENHRY and CDR2 is SYGVKD.

The chain links TRBV5-5 to TRBJ2-3, with D perhaps matching TRBD2 (5 bases). V gave up 4 bases and J gave up 8 bases, with 8 bases separating them. This CDR3 is 11 amino acids long. In germline, CDR1 is SGHKS, CDR2 YYEKEE (reference sequence). For the CDR3, the DNA is TGTGCCAGCAGCCTTGAGGGTACGCAGTATTTT. This codes for CASSLEGTQYF.

The chain couples TRBV27 to TRBJ1-4; 7 nucleotides line up with TRBD1. CDR3 length equals 15 residues. V dropped 3 bases and J dropped 4; count of bases not matched to a gene: 5. Germline V CDR1 and CDR2: MNHEY, SMNVEV (reference sequence). The CDR3 sequence is CASSLGDSSNEKLFF. CDR3 DNA sequence: TGTGCCAGCAGTTTGGGGGACAGCAGTAATGAAAAACTGTTTTTT. Looking up the rest from reference TRBV27 and TRBJ1-4 gives the full variable domain: EAQVTQNPRYLITVTGKKLTVTCSQNMNHEYMSWYRQDPGLGLRQIYYSMNVEVTDKGDVPEGYKVSRKEKRNFPLILESPSPNQTSLYFCASSLGDSSNEKLFFGSGTQLSVL.

The chain joins TRBV27 to TRBJ1-1, with 7 bases aligning to TRBD1. This CDR3 region has 14 residues. Per germline, CDR1 MNHEY and CDR2 SMNVEV (reference sequence). V lost 3 bases, J lost 4 bases, and 5 bases stayed unmatched. CDR3 residues: CASSFTGVFTEAFF. CDR3 nucleotide sequence: TGTGCCAGCAGTTTTACAGGGGTATTCACTGAAGCTTTCTTT.

This clone occurred once. Here the CDR3 reads CAWKGGRLTYNEQFF. The CDR3 DNA follows: TGTGCCTGGAAGGGCGGGAGGTTAACCTACAATGAGCAGTTCTTC. This chain uses TRBV30 with TRBJ2-1; 8 bases map to TRBD2. Germline trimming cut 4 bases from V and 2 bases from J; bases unmatched to any gene: 7. The CDR3 has 15 amino acids. Germline values: CDR1 GTSNPN, CDR2 SVGIG (reference sequence).